The 5 T cell receptor beta chains in this list originate from one sample, sequenced in a study of molecular identifiers for immune sequencing clone quantification. Each CDR3 protein gets one entry after TCRdb re-called the PCR reads with MiXCR. Found here are 460,000 or so distinct CDR3 sequences, around a fifth of them singletons; the top ten hold about 0.84%. The specimen sequenced was naive CD8+ T cells from blood, with Jurkat cell RNA spiked in. Subset given: FACS-sorted CD8+CD4-CCR7+CD45RA+ naive T cells. The receptors shown here come from a human donor in good health. Some libraries in this study had Jurkat cell RNA spiked in.

This chain joins TRBV3-1 and TRBJ2-1; D possibly matches TRBD1 or TRBD2 (5 bases each). Trimming took 6 bases from V and 2 from J, leaving 14 bases between them. Per germline, CDR1 LGHDT and CDR2 YNNKEL (reference sequence). The CDR3 extends over 15 amino acids. The CDR3 DNA sequence: TGTGCCAGCAGAGGGACCACCGGGCCCTACAATGAGCAGTTCTTC. Residues: CASRGTTGPYNEQFF.

This clonotype has ten or more counts. The chain employs TRBV6-5 and TRBJ1-5; D may be TRBD1 (6 bases). The germline V and J ends were trimmed by 5 bases and 4 bases, with 15 bases remaining between them. Germline CDR1 and CDR2: MNHEY and SVGAGI. The CDR3 spans 15 residues. The CDR3 nucleotides read TGTGCCAGCAGTACCACAGGGAGTTCTAATCAGCCCCAGCATTTT. Translation: CASSTTGSSNQPQHF.

The chain joins TRBV6-6 to TRBJ2-5, with 7 bases lining up with TRBD1. The V gene end was trimmed by 7 bases and the J gene end by 0 bases; junction bases not matched to a gene: 17. The germline gives CDR1 MNHNY, CDR2 SVGAGI (reference sequence). The CDR3 is made up of 18 amino acids. CDR3 amino acids: CASTKTPPGQPYQETQYF. CDR3 DNA: TGTGCCAGCACTAAAACGCCACCGGGACAGCCCTACCAAGAGACCCAGTACTTC.

This clonotype has more than one count but fewer than ten. This rearrangement joins TRBV12-3 or TRBV12-4 to TRBJ1-2, with D maybe TRBD1 (5 bases). V lost 3 bases and J 2 bases, leaving 7 bases between the germline ends. The CDR3 sequence is 13 residues long. In nucleotides, the CDR3 is TGTGCCAGCAGTTTTGACAGCAACTATGGCTACACCTTC. This gives the protein CASSFDSNYGYTF.

This clonotype has just a few counts. The chain employs TRBV11-2 and TRBJ2-3; D may be TRBD1 or TRBD2 (6 bases each). This CDR3 is built from 16 residues. V was shortened by 0 bases and J by 1 base, with 11 bases between the two germline ends. Germline CDR1 SGHAT, CDR2 FQNNGV. CDR3: CASSLDRGPGTDTQYF. The CDR3 DNA is TGTGCCAGCAGCTTAGATCGGGGGCCGGGCACAGATACGCAGTATTTT.